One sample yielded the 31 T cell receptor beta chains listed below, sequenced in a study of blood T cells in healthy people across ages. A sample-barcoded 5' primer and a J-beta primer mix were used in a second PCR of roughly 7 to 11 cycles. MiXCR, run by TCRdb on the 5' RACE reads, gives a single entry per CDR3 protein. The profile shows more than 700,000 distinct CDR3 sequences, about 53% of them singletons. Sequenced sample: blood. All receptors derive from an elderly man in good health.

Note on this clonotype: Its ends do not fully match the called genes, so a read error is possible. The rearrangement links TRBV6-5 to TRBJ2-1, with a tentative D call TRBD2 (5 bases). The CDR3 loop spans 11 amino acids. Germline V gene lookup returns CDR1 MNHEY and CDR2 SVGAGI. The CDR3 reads CASSYSIAKFF. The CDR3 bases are TGTGCCAGTAGTTACTCGATAGCGAAGTTCTTC.

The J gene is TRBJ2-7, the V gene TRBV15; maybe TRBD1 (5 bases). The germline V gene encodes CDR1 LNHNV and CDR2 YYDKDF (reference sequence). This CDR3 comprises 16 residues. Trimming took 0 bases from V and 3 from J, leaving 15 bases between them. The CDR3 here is CATSRDAGIRNYEQYF. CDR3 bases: TGTGCCACCAGCAGAGATGCAGGGATCAGAAACTACGAGCAGTACTTC.

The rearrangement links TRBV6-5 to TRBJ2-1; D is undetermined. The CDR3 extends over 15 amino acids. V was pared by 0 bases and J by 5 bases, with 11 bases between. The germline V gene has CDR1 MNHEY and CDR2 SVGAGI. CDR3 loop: CASSYSGVYNNEQFF. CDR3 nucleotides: TGTGCCAGCAGTTACTCTGGGGTTTATAACAATGAGCAGTTCTTC.

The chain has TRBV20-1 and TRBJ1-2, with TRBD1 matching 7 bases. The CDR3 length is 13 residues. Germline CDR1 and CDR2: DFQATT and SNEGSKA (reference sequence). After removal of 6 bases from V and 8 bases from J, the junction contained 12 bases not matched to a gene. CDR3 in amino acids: CSARQGQTLGYTF. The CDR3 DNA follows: TGCAGTGCCCGACAGGGACAGACTTTAGGCTACACCTTC.

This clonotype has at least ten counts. The CDR3 DNA reads as TGCAGCGCTGGTCAGGAGACCCAGTACTTC. This sequence encodes CSAGQETQYF. The gene calls are TRBV20-1 and TRBJ2-5, with D uncertain. CDR1 and CDR2 (germline): DFQATT, SNEGSKA (reference sequence). This CDR3 comprises 10 residues.

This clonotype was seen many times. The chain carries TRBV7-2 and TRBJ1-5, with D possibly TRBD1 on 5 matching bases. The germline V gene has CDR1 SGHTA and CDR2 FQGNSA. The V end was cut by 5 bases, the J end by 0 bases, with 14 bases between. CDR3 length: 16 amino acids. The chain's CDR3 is CASSPRRGDSNQPQHF. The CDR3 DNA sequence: TGTGCCAGCAGCCCCAGAAGGGGTGATAGCAATCAGCCCCAGCATTTT.

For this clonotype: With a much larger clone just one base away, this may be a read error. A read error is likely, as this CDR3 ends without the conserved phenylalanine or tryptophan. CDR3 nucleotides: TGCAGCGTTGGAGGGGGCGCAGATACGCAGTATTTA. As protein: CSVGGGADTQYL. This chain connects TRBV29-1 to TRBJ2-3, with 7 bases matching TRBD1. V lost 4 bases, J lost 4 bases, and 2 bases stayed unmatched. The CDR3 has 12 amino acids. Looked up from germline, CDR1 is SQVTM and CDR2 is ANQGSEA.

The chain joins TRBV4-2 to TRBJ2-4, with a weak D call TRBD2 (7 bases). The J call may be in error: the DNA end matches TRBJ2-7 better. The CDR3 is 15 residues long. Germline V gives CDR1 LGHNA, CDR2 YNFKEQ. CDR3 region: CASSRGGGASYEQYF. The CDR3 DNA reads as TGTGCCAGCAGCCGCGGGGGCGGGGCCTCCTACGAGCAGTACTTC.

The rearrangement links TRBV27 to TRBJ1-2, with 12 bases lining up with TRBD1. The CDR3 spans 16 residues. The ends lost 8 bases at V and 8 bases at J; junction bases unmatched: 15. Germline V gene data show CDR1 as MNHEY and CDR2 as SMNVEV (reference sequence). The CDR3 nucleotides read TGTGCCAGCCGCTCATCCCCGGGACAGGGGGCGTCCGGCTACACCTTC. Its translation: CASRSSPGQGASGYTF.

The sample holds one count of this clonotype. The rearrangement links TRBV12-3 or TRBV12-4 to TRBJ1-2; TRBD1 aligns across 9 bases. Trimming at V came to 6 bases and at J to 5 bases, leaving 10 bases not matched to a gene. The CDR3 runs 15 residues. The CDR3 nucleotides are TGTGCCAGCAGACCCCAACAGGGGGCGAAGTATGGCTACACCTTC. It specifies CASRPQQGAKYGYTF.

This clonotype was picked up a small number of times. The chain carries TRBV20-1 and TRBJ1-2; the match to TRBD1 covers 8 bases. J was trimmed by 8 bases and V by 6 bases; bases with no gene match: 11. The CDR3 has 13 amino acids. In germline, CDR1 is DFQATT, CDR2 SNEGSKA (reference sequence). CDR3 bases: TGCAGTGCCCCTCGGACAGGGCTGAGGGGCTACACCTTC. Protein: CSAPRTGLRGYTF.

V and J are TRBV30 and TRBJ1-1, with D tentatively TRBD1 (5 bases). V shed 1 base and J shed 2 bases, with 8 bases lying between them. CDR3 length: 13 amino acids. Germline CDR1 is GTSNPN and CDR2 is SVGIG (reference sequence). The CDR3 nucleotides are TGTGCCTGGAGTGGGGGGAGTAACACTGAAGCTTTCTTT. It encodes CAWSGGSNTEAFF.

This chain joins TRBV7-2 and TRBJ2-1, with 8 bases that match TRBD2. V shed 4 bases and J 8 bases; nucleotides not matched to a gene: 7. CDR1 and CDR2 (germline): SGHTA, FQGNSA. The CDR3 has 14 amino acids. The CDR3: CASSSHTGRDEQFF. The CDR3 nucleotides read TGTGCCAGCAGCTCCCACACCGGGAGGGATGAGCAGTTCTTC.

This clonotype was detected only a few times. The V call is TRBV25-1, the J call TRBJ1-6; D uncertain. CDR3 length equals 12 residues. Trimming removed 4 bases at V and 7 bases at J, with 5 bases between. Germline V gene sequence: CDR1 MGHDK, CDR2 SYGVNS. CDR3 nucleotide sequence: TGTGCCAGCAGTGTTTCCAATTCACCCCTCCACTTT. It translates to CASSVSNSPLHF. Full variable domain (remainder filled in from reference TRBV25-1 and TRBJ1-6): EADIYQTPRYLVIGTGKKITLECSQTMGHDKMYWYQQDPGMELHLIHYSYGVNSTEKGDLSSESTVSRIRTEHFPLTLESARPSHTSQYLCASSVSNSPLHFGNGTRLTVT.

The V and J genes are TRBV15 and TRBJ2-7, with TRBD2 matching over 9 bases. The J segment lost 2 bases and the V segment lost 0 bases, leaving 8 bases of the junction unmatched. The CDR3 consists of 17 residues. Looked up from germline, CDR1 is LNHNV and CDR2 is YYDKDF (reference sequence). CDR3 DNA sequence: TGTGCCACCAGCAGAGATCAGCACGCTAGCGGGACCTACGAGCAGTACTTC. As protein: CATSRDQHASGTYEQYF.

CDR3: CASRRGGSSYNEQFF. Written as DNA, the CDR3 is TGTGCCAGCAGGCGCGGCGGGAGCTCCTACAATGAGCAGTTCTTC. The chain uses TRBV12-3 or TRBV12-4 and TRBJ2-1, with 7 bases matching TRBD2. This CDR3 contains 15 residues. The V segment lost 6 bases and the J segment 0 bases; nucleotides outside the gene matches: 5.

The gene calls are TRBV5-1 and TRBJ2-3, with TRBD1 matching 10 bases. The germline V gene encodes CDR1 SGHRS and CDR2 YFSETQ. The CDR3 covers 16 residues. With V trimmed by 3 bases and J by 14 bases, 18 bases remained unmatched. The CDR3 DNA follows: TGCGCCAGCAGCTCAGAACCGGGACAGGGGCACAGATACGTGTATTTT. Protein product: CASSSEPGQGHRYVYF.

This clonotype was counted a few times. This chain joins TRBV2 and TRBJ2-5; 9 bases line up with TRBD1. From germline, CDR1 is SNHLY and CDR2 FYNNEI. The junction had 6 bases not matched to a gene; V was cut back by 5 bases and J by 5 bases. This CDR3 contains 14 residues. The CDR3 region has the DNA TGTGCCAGCAGTCCGGGACAGGGAAGCGAGACCCAGTACTTC. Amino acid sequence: CASSPGQGSETQYF.

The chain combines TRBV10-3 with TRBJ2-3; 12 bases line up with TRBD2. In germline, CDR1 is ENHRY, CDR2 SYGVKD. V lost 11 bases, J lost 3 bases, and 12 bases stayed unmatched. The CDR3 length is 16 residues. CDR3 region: CASKGASGRVTDTQYF. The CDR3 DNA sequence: TGTGCCTCGAAGGGAGCTAGCGGGAGGGTAACAGATACGCAGTATTTT.

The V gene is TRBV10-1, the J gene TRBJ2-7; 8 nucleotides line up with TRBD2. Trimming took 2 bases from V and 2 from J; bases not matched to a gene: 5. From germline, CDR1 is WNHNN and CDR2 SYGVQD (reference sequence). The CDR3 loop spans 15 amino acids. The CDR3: CASSENSGTPYEQYF. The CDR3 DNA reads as TGCGCCAGCAGTGAGAATAGCGGGACCCCCTACGAGCAGTACTTC.

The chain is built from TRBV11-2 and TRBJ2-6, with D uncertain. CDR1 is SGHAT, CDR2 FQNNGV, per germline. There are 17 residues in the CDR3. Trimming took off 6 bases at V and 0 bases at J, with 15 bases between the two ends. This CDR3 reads CASRPVGLGSGANVLTF. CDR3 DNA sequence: TGTGCCAGCAGGCCCGTAGGGCTTGGCTCTGGGGCCAACGTCCTGACTTTC.

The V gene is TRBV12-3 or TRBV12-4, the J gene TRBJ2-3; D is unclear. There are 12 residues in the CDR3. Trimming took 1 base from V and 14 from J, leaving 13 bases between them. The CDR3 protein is CASSLEGRDAYF. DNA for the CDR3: TGTGCCAGCAGTTTAGAAGGCAGAGACGCGTATTTT.

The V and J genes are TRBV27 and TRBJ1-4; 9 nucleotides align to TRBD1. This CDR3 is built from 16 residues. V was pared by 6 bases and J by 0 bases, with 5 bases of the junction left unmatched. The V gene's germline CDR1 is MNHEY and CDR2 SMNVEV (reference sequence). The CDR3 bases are TGTGCCAGCAGGAGACAGGGGGTTGCAACTAATGAAAAACTGTTTTTT. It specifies CASRRQGVATNEKLFF.

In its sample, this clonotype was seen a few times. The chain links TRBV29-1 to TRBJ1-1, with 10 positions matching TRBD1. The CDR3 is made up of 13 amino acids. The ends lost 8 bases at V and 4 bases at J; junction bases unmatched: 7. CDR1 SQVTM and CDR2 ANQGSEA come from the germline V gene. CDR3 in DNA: TGCAGCTTCCGGACAGGGGGTTCCACTGAAGCTTTCTTT. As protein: CSFRTGGSTEAFF.

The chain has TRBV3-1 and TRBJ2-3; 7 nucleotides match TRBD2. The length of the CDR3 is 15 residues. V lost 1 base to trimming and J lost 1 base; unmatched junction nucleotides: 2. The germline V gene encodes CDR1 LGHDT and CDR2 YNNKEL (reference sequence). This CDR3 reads CASSQVLAGTDTQYF. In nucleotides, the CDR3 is TGTGCCAGCAGCCAAGTCCTAGCGGGCACAGATACGCAGTATTTT.

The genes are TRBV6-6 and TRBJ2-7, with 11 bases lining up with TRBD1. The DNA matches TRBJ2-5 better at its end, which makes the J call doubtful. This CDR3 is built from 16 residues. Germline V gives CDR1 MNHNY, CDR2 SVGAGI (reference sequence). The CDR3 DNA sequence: TGTGCCAGCAGCCCGCCTCCGGGACAGGGGGGAGAGACCCAGTACTTC. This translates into CASSPPPGQGGETQYF.

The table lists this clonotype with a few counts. The CDR3 reads CASSRPGLAGVYEQYF. The CDR3 DNA reads as TGTGCCAGCAGCCGGCCGGGACTAGCGGGAGTCTACGAGCAGTACTTC. The J gene is TRBJ2-7, the V gene TRBV11-1; 14 bases agree with TRBD2. The CDR3 is made up of 16 amino acids. The germline V gene has CDR1 SGHAT and CDR2 FQDESV (reference sequence). Unmatched junction bases numbered 6, after V lost 5 bases and J lost 3 bases.

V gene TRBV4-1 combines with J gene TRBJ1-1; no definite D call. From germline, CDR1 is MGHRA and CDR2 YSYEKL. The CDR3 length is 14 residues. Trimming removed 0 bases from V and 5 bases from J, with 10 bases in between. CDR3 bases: TGCGCCAGCAGCCAAGATGGCCTGCGGACTGAAGCTTTCTTT. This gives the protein CASSQDGLRTEAFF.

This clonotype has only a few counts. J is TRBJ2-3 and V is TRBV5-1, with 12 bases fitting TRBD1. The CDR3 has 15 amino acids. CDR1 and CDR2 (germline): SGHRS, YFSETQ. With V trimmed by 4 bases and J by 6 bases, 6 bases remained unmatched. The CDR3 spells CASSRWGQGADTQYF. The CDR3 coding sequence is TGCGCCAGCAGCCGGTGGGGACAGGGGGCCGATACGCAGTATTTT.

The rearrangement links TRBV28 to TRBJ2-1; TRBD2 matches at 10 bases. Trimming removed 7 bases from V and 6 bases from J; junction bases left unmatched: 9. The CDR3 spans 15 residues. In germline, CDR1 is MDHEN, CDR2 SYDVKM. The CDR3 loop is CASTLAGVVPNEQFF. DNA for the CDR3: TGTGCCAGCACCCTAGCGGGAGTAGTTCCCAATGAGCAGTTCTTC.

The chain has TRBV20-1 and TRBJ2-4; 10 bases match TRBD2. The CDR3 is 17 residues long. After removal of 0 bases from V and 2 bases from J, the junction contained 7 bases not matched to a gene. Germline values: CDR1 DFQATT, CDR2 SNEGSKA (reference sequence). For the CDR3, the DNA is TGCAGTGCTAGAGAGGCTAGCGGGAGAAGGTCCAAAAACATTCAGTACTTC. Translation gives CSAREASGRRSKNIQYF.